The 18 T cell receptor beta chains listed next were all sequenced from one sample in a study of tumor-infiltrating lymphocytes in primary liver carcinoma. Co-extraction of both nucleic acids (RNA and DNA) used about 19-33 mg of unsorted bulk tissue. The input was 400 to 500 ng total RNA; TCR beta cDNA was made from it with a constant-region primer. Three nested multiplex PCR rounds, a slightly modified ARM-PCR method, built the TCR beta libraries. Two initial PCR rounds of around 9 cycles each paired TRBV1-TRBV30 forward primers with a C-beta reverse primer. TCRdb processed the multiplex PCR reads anew with MiXCR; each CDR3 protein has one entry. Of about 64,000 distinct CDR3 sequences listed, approximately 74% were seen once; the top ten hold roughly 40%. Input material: liver tumor tissue from sampling region 4. Subset specified: tumor region T4, right-lateral pole. All receptors derive from a middle-aged man with primary liver carcinoma and hepatitis B virus infection.

This clonotype came up a few times. The missing conserved phenylalanine or tryptophan at the end of this CDR3 makes a read error likely. The chain carries TRBV29-1 and TRBJ2-7, with D possibly being TRBD1 or TRBD2 (5 bases each). CDR1 SQVTM and CDR2 ANQGSEA come from the germline V gene. This CDR3 spans 15 amino acids. Here the CDR3 reads CTVVSGWGMPYEQYL. The CDR3, as DNA: TGCACCGTTGTGAGTGGATGGGGGATGCCCTACGAGCAGTACCTC.

The J gene is TRBJ1-5, the V gene TRBV12-3 or TRBV12-4; TRBD1 is a possible D gene (6 bases). V lost 9 bases and J lost 3, with 24 bases in between. The CDR3 length is 17 residues. The chain's CDR3 is CASAGGSPLGTNQPQHF. The CDR3 bases are TGTGCCAGTGCGGGGGGCAGTCCCCTGGGAACCAATCAGCCCCAGCATTTT.

As concerns this clonotype: A read error may produce the germline difference seen at one junction end. The chain couples TRBV4-1 to TRBJ2-3, with D tentatively TRBD1 or TRBD2 (5 bases each). CDR3 length: 20 residues. CDR1 and CDR2 (germline): MGHRA, YSYEKL. This chain's CDR3 is CTSSQTIGTERLVTTDMQYF. As DNA, the CDR3 is TGCACCAGTAGCCAGACTATCGGGACGGAGAGATTAGTCACCACAGATATGCAGTATTTT.

At least ten counts were recorded for this clonotype. The chain joins TRBV5-6 to TRBJ2-7; D not certain. The germline gives CDR1 SGHDT, CDR2 YYEEEE. This CDR3 spans 12 amino acids. Trimming removed 3 bases at V and 3 bases at J, with 7 bases between. CDR3 sequence reads: CASSSAGYEQYF. CDR3 coding DNA: TGTGCCAGCAGCTCTGCAGGCTACGAGCAGTACTTC.

Remarks on this clonotype: A much more abundant neighbour one base away suggests this may be a read error. V and J are TRBV6-1 and TRBJ2-1, with TRBD2 matching 10 bases. This CDR3 has 16 amino acids. The germline CDR1 and CDR2 sequences are MNHNS and SASEGT. CDR3 protein: CASSEASGSSYNELFF. As DNA, the CDR3 is TGTGCCAGCAGTGAGGCTAGCGGGAGCTCCTACAATGAGCTGTTCTTC.

In the case of this clonotype: Being one base from a much bigger clone, this may be a read error. Because it lacks the conserved phenylalanine or tryptophan at the end, this CDR3 is likely a read error. The chain joins TRBV6-6 to TRBJ2-6; D unclear. From germline, CDR1 is MNHNY and CDR2 SVGAGI (reference sequence). This CDR3 has 15 amino acids. For the CDR3, the DNA is TGTGCCAGCAATTACTCGAACTCTGGGGCCAACGTCCTGACTTCC. Its translation: CASNYSNSGANVLTS.

About this clonotype: Germline is not matched at one junction end, which may reflect a read error. The rearrangement uses TRBV11-2 and TRBJ1-5; either TRBD1 or TRBD2 may fit D (6 bases each). The J call is in doubt because the DNA end fits TRBJ2-3 better. Germline CDR1 reads SGHAT; CDR2 reads FQNNGV. The CDR3 extends over 15 amino acids. CDR3 protein: CVSSLEMGGNQPQYF. In DNA form, the CDR3 reads TGTGTCAGCAGCTTAGAGATGGGGGGCAATCAGCCCCAGTATTTT.

As for this clonotype: Since the CDR3 does not end with the conserved phenylalanine or tryptophan, this likely comes from a read error. V is TRBV29-1 and J is TRBJ2-1; TRBD1 aligns across 11 bases. CDR3 size: 14 residues. From germline, CDR1 is SQVTM and CDR2 ANQGSEA. CDR3 DNA: TGCAGTGCAGCGGGACAGGGGGTATACAATGAGCAGTTCTTA. It translates to CSAAGQGVYNEQFL.

This clonotype was seen only once. An end of the junction differs from the germline gene, which may be a read error. The chain recombines TRBV4-1 with TRBJ2-7; 9 bases align to TRBD1. This CDR3 has 16 amino acids. Germline V gives CDR1 MGHRA, CDR2 YSYEKL. The CDR3 spells CATSQEPQGQGYEQYF. The CDR3 bases are TGCGCCACCAGCCAAGAACCACAGGGACAGGGCTACGAGCAGTACTTC.

The J gene is TRBJ2-3, the V gene TRBV29-1; 8 positions match TRBD2. The CDR3 has 13 residues. Per the germline V gene, CDR1 is SQVTM and CDR2 is ANQGSEA. The CDR3 protein is CSGAGASTLTQYF. The CDR3 bases are TGCAGTGGAGCGGGAGCGTCCACCCTGACGCAGTATTTT.

At least ten counts were recorded for this clonotype. The chain uses TRBV4-3 and TRBJ2-5, with D tentatively TRBD2 (5 bases). V was shortened by 4 bases and J by 3 bases, with 9 bases between the two germline ends. The CDR3 sequence is 13 residues long. Germline V CDR1 and CDR2: LGHNA, YSLEER. This chain's CDR3 is CASSLAYEETQYF. In DNA, the CDR3 is TGCGCCAGCAGCCTAGCGTATGAAGAGACCCAGTACTTC.

As for this clonotype: Because the CDR3's place on the DNA is in doubt, the DNA is left out and the CDR3 is given as listed by TCRdb. The chain joins TRBV6-5 to TRBJ2-1; the D call TRBD2 from the table was never checked on the DNA. CDR1 MNHEY and CDR2 SVGAGI come from the germline V gene. The CDR3 length is 15 residues, termini included. CDR3 loop: CASRRLVGEGNEQCF.

On this clonotype: It is likely a read error, because the conserved phenylalanine at the end of the CDR3 is missing. The rearrangement uses TRBV11-2 and TRBJ1-1, with D maybe TRBD1 (6 bases). The CDR3 extends over 16 amino acids. The germline V gene encodes CDR1 SGHAT and CDR2 FQNNGV. The CDR3 coding sequence is TGTGTCAGCAGCCTTAGGGGACACCTTGCGGACACTGAAGCTTTCTCT. Its translation: CVSSLRGHLADTEAFS.

As to this clonotype: Mismatch with germline at one junction end may stem from a read error. This sequence joins TRBV29-1 and TRBJ2-7, with 7 bases lining up with TRBD2. The CDR3 runs to 13 residues. CDR1 is SQVTM and CDR2 is ANQGSEA in the germline V gene. CDR3 nucleotide sequence: TGTAGAGTTGAGGGACTAACGGGACCCGAGCAGTACTTC. This gives the protein CRVEGLTGPEQYF.

This clonotype showed up just once. A read error is possible here, since a much larger clone lies one base away. The V and J genes are TRBV11-2 and TRBJ1-1; D gene ambiguous. V was clipped by 2 bases and J by 4 bases, with 8 bases between them. Germline CDR1 SGHAT, CDR2 FQNNGV. CDR3 length: 13 residues. The CDR3 sequence is CASSLRLSTEAFF. The CDR3 nucleotides read TGTGCCAGCAGCTTAAGACTGAGCACTGAAGCTTTCTTT.

A word on this clonotype: The junction shows a germline mismatch at one end, possibly a read error. The J gene is TRBJ2-7, the V gene TRBV10-3, with D perhaps matching TRBD1 (6 bases). This CDR3 region has 14 residues. Germline CDR1 reads ENHRY; CDR2 reads SYGVKD. The CDR3 region is CPIKVGDISYEQYF. CDR3 coding DNA: TGTCCCATCAAAGTCGGGGACATCTCCTACGAGCAGTACTTC.

On this clonotype itself: This CDR3 fails to terminate in the conserved phenylalanine or tryptophan, so it likely reflects a read error. V and J are TRBV28 and TRBJ2-5; TRBD1 matches at 10 bases. The trim removed 5 bases at V and 4 bases at J, leaving 7 bases unmatched. Germline CDR1 and CDR2: MDHEN and SYDVKM. CDR3 size: 15 residues. As DNA, the CDR3 is TGTGCCAGCAGTCTTGGACAGGGGGAGAGAGAGACCCAGTACTAC. Translating it yields CASSLGQGERETQYY.

Worth noting for this clonotype: Germline is not matched at one junction end, which may reflect a read error. The rearrangement uses TRBV11-1 and TRBJ2-3; 10 bases match TRBD2. Germline loops: CDR1 SGHAT, CDR2 FQDESV (reference sequence). This CDR3 comprises 15 residues. CDR3 sequence reads: CVSSLAGGSTDRQYF. The CDR3 DNA sequence: TGTGTCAGCAGCTTAGCGGGAGGAAGCACAGATAGGCAGTATTTT.